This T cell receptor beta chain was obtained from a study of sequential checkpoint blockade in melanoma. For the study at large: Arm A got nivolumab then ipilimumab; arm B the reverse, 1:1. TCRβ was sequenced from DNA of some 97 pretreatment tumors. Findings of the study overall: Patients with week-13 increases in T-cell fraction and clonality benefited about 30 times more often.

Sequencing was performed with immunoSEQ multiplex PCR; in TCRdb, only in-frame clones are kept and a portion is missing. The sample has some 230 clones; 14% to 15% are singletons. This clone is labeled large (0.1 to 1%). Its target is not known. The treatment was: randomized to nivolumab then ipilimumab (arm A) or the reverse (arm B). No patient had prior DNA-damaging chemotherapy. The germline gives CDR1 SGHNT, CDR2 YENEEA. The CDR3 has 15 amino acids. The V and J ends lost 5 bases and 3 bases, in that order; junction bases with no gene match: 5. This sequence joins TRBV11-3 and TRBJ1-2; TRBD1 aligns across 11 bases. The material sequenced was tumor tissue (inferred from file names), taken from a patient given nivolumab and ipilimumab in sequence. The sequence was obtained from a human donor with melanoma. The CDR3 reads CASSPWTGGDYGYTF. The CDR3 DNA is TGTGCCAGCAGCCCGTGGACAGGGGGCGACTATGGCTACACCTTC. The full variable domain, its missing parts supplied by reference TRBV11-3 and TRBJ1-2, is EAGVVQSPRYKIIEKKQPVAFWCNPISGHNTLYWYLQNLGQGPELLIRYENEEAVDDSQLPKDRFSAERLKGVDSTLKIQPAELGDSAVYLCASSPWTGGDYGYTFGSGTRLTVV.